A selection of T cell receptor beta chains follows, all from one sample in a study of shared clonotypes between healthy human individuals. The data were produced by immunoSEQ multiplex PCR, yet TCRdb's version contains in-frame clones alone and is incomplete. The sample shows millions of clones, roughly 94% of them seen only once. The sequencing sample was made of naive CD4+ T cells sorted from blood. These receptors were collected from a man between 18 and 29 years old in good health. The CDR3 runs from the conserved cysteine through the conserved F or W. The D gene is left open where the match is weak. For some rows the clone size is stated as once, few or many, or as a class when expanded; others skip it.

clone_size j_call d_call v_call cdr3_length cdr3_aa cdr3_nt
. TRBJ2-1 . TRBV5-4 14 CASSLDGPYNEQFF TGTGCCAGCAGCTTAGACGGGCCCTACAATGAGCAGTTCTTC
. TRBJ2-7 . TRBV18 13 CASSPRVSREQYF TGTGCCAGCTCACCACGAGTCTCCAGGGAGCAGTACTTC
. TRBJ2-3 . TRBV5-6 16 CASSLEGGTPVDTQYF TGTGCCAGCAGCTTGGAGGGGGGGACCCCCGTGGATACGCAGTATTTT
. TRBJ2-7 . TRBV7-2 15 CASSLSRVTSYEQYF TGTGCCAGCAGCTTAAGTCGGGTAACGTCCTACGAGCAGTACTTC
once TRBJ2-2 . TRBV2 14 CASSQGLITGELFF TGTGCCAGCAGCCAGGGACTGATCACCGGGGAGCTGTTTTTT
. TRBJ2-7 TRBD2 TRBV4-1 15 CASSQLAGAVYEQYF TGCGCCAGCAGCCAGCTAGCGGGGGCCGTTTACGAGCAGTACTTC
. TRBJ1-1 . TRBV11-2 12 CASSLIGHEAFF TGTGCCAGCAGCTTAATTGGACACGAAGCTTTCTTT
. TRBJ2-7 TRBD1 TRBV28 15 CASSSGGTGTYEQYF TGTGCCAGCAGCTCGGGCGGGACAGGGACCTACGAGCAGTACTTC
. TRBJ2-5 . TRBV10-3 13 CAISESPPETQYF TGTGCCATCAGTGAGTCCCCCCCAGAGACCCAGTACTTC
. TRBJ2-7 TRBD2 TRBV5-1 14 CASSEESGVYEQYF TGCGCCAGCAGCGAAGAAAGCGGGGTCTACGAGCAGTACTTC
. TRBJ1-3 TRBD1 TRBV4-1 15 CASSQGGQAGNTIYF TGCGCCAGCAGCCAAGGTGGACAGGCTGGAAACACCATATATTTT
. TRBJ1-2 . TRBV6-5 14 CASSYGNQWDGYTF TGTGCCAGCAGTTACGGGAACCAGTGGGATGGCTACACCTTC
. TRBJ2-1 . TRBV29-1 13 CSALLAGYNEQFF TGCAGCGCCCTACTGGCGGGGTACAATGAGCAGTTCTTC
. TRBJ1-5 . TRBV7-2 12 CASSLGNQPQHF TGTGCCAGCAGCTTAGGGAATCAGCCCCAGCATTTT
. TRBJ2-2 . TRBV6-5 13 CASRTVNTGELFF TGTGCCAGCAGGACGGTGAACACCGGGGAGCTGTTTTTT
. TRBJ2-7 TRBD2 TRBV7-2 13 CASSLVGEGEQYF TGTGCCAGCAGCTTAGTAGGGGAGGGCGAGCAGTACTTC
. TRBJ2-5 . TRBV2 12 CASSEARETQYF TGTGCCAGCAGTGAAGCGCGCGAGACCCAGTACTTC
. TRBJ2-7 TRBD2 TRBV4-1 17 CASSQVRGLAGPYEQYF TGCGCCAGCAGCCAAGTCAGGGGACTAGCGGGTCCCTACGAGCAGTACTTC
. TRBJ2-5 . TRBV7-8 12 CASSPRVGTQYF TGTGCCAGCAGCCCACGCGTCGGGACCCAGTACTTC
. TRBJ2-5 TRBD1 TRBV10-3 12 CAISQGKETQYF TGTGCCATTTCACAGGGGAAGGAGACCCAGTACTTC
. TRBJ2-1 . TRBV6-5 14 CATKRGSSYNEQFF TGTGCCACCAAGAGGGGGAGCTCCTACAATGAGCAGTTCTTC
. TRBJ1-4 . TRBV11-2 16 CASSLEGGLTNEKLFF TGTGCCAGCAGCTTAGAAGGGGGACTGACTAATGAAAAACTGTTTTTT
. TRBJ2-7 . TRBV28 15 CASTSPRVGSYEQYF TGTGCCAGCACCTCTCCCCGGGTGGGCTCCTACGAGCAGTACTTC
. TRBJ1-2 TRBD1 TRBV6-6 15 CASRRGTDRAYGYTF TGTGCCAGCAGACGAGGGACGGACAGGGCCTATGGCTACACCTTC
. TRBJ1-6 TRBD1 TRBV5-4 14 CASSVGQGESPLHF TGTGCCAGCAGCGTGGGACAGGGGGAATCACCCCTCCACTTT
. TRBJ2-5 . TRBV4-3 15 CASSLLIGPPGDQYF TGCGCCAGCAGCCTCCTAATAGGGCCCCCGGGGGACCAGTACTTC
. TRBJ2-3 TRBD1 TRBV10-2 15 CASRDSGTGTDTQYF TGCGCCAGCAGGGACTCCGGGACAGGCACAGATACGCAGTATTTT
. TRBJ1-5 . TRBV30 14 CAWTPADSNQPQHF TGTGCCTGGACCCCAGCTGATAGCAATCAGCCCCAGCATTTT
. TRBJ2-7 . TRBV6-6 13 CASTWSKGHEQYF TGTGCCAGCACCTGGTCGAAGGGCCACGAGCAGTACTTC
. TRBJ2-5 TRBD2 TRBV6-5 13 CASSTPGTSVQYF TGTGCCAGCAGTACCCCCGGGACTAGCGTCCAGTACTTC
. TRBJ1-2 . TRBV28 12 CASSLWVKGYTF TGTGCCAGCAGTTTGTGGGTGAAGGGCTACACCTTC
. TRBJ1-2 TRBD1 TRBV19 14 CASSWGQGTHGYTF TGTGCCAGTAGTTGGGGACAGGGGACCCATGGCTACACCTTC
. TRBJ2-1 . TRBV4-1 14 CASSQDLQANEQFF TGCGCCAGCAGCCAAGATCTACAAGCGAATGAGCAGTTCTTC
. TRBJ2-1 TRBD1 TRBV5-1 14 CASCRDRGYNEQFF TGCGCCAGCTGTCGCGACAGGGGTTACAATGAGCAGTTCTTC
. TRBJ1-5 . TRBV7-2 15 CASSLEGQRNQPQHF TGTGCCAGCAGCTTAGAGGGGCAACGCAATCAGCCCCAGCATTTT
. TRBJ2-1 TRBD2 TRBV7-2 15 CASSFSGRNLNEQFF TGTGCCAGCAGCTTTAGCGGGAGGAACCTAAATGAGCAGTTCTTC
. TRBJ1-3 . TRBV28 14 CASSFVGLENTIYF TGTGCCAGCAGTTTTGTGGGTTTGGAGAACACCATATATTTT
. TRBJ2-7 . TRBV7-2 15 CASSLAGQMKNKIYF TGTGCCAGCAGCTTAGCCGGACAGATGAAGAATAAAATATACTTC
. TRBJ1-5 . TRBV25-1 15 CASSEGMYSNQPQHF TGTGCCAGCAGTGAAGGCATGTATAGCAATCAGCCCCAGCATTTT
many TRBJ1-5 . TRBV28 14 CASSLGGRNQPQHF TGTGCCAGCAGTTTAGGAGGGCGCAATCAGCCCCAGCATTTT
. TRBJ2-1 . TRBV6-1 15 CASSEYSSLRDEQFF TGTGCCAGCAGTGAATATAGCTCACTTAGGGATGAGCAGTTCTTC
. TRBJ1-1 . TRBV30 12 CAWSPRDNEAFF TGTGCCTGGAGTCCCCGGGACAATGAAGCTTTCTTT
. TRBJ2-3 TRBD2 TRBV5-1 15 CASSLVAGGGNTQYF TGCGCCAGCAGCTTGGTCGCGGGAGGAGGAAATACGCAGTATTTT